This TCR beta chain emerged from a study of graft-versus-host responses after intestinal transplantation (dated by TCRdb to about 2021). General notes on the study: Recipients received multivisceral, liver-intestinal, or isolated intestinal transplants. All recipients received anti-thymocyte globulin induction followed by maintenance tacrolimus and steroids for around 3 years. After intestinal transplantation, graft-versus-host and host-versus-graft alloreactive T cell clones were followed in the graft, circulation and bone marrow using bulk TCR-beta CDR3 sequencing. To identify alloreactive clones, pre-transplant mixed lymphocyte reaction products were sequenced and then compared with unstimulated pre-transplant donor and recipient T cells. The cohort enrolled about two dozen intestinal transplant recipients including one retransplant, and a few patients lacking pretransplant specimens were excluded. Donor T cell macrochimerism was defined as a peak of at least 4% donor T cells among recipient peripheral blood mononuclear cells. Instead of going to the commercial service, samples from a few later patients were sequenced in-house on an Illumina MiSeq and processed with MiXCR. Study-level results and caveats: GvH clones were detected in recipient bone marrow, and some of these GvH clones were observed earlier in ileal mucosa or blood, consistent with an intestinal mucosal origin. In patients with donor T cell macrochimerism, the allografts had high GvH to HvG T cell clonal ratios. Conclusions were limited by the relatively low number and heterogeneity of intestinal transplant patients. Early after transplant, peak levels of circulating GvH clones were found to be associated with declines in HvG clones.

Worth noting for this clone: The specificity of this receptor is unknown. The input lacks base qualities; no much larger clone sits a single base away.

The V end loses 4 bases and the J end loses 6 bases, and a stretch of 10 bases separates them. The CDR3 goes from the cysteine to the phenylalanine over 12 residues. CDR3 DNA is the only sequence kept; it has 36 bases, read in frame from the first base. From a lookup of the germline V gene, CDR1 and CDR2 are MNHNS and SASEGT. Libraries were built with the immunoSEQ multiplex PCR assay. High-throughput TCR-beta CDR3 sequencing of genomic DNA from most patients was performed by Adaptive Biotechnologies. Per the original workflow: Adaptive's ImmunoSEQ software was the source of the TCR sequencing data for about 20 patients, while a few other patients were processed with MiXCR and VDJtools. CDR3 nucleotide sequences shared between donor and recipient were removed because the origin of such sequences could not be assigned. Alloreactive clones required at least 2-fold expansion over unstimulated cells and minimum CFSE-low frequency of 0.002% (template counts) or 0.001% (read counts). Clones were considered mappable if detected in sequenced pre-transplant spleen, lymph node, or MLR CFSE-low populations of the donor or recipient. Cumulative frequency of alloreactive clones was calculated as a percentage of all sequences weighted by copy number. TCRdb carries this immuneACCESS record with in-frame sequences only. Its versions omit some clonotypes, under half of them owing to an unresolved V gene in the studies checked, with the rest unexplained. D and trimming were read from the DNA, whereas the V and J calls and clone size are those reported in that table. This sample comprises approximately 32,000 clones, about 93% of them detected only once. The ten biggest clones cover 0.65% to 0.95% of the sample.

In the first month after transplant, blood samples were collected up to 4 times, and after that at least monthly when available. The sequence was obtained from a human patient who received an intestinal transplant, so some T cells may come from the graft donor. This receptor chain uses TRBV6-1 and TRBJ2-7; the D gene is possibly TRBD1, with 6 bases matching. The sequences come from PBMCs, collected 16 days after intestinal transplant. The CDR3 here reads CASSVGQREQYF. In nucleotides, the sequence is TGTGCCAGCAGTGTTGGACAGCGCGAGCAGTACTTC.